This T cell receptor beta chain came from a study of tumor-infiltrating lymphocytes in localized non-small cell lung cancer. Study conclusions and caveats: TCR sequencing covered a subset of patients with enough tissue. Higher tumor T cell infiltration than in uninvolved lung was supported by TCRbeta sequencing. Technical variation could not be separated from intratumor heterogeneity here.

Sample share makes this clone large. Its antigen is not identified. CDR1 is MGHRA and CDR2 is YSYEKL in the germline V gene. The CDR3 is 15 amino acids. With 6 bases clipped from V and 7 bases from J, the junction kept 8 bases outside the gene matches. This table comes from immunoSEQ multiplex PCR, and its TCRdb copy is limited to in-frame clones, with some not included. The sample shows about 9,600 clones, 65% to 80% of them seen only once. This sequence was found in a human donor with non-small cell lung cancer. This chain links TRBV4-1 with TRBJ2-1, with 11 positions matching TRBD2. Sequencing was performed on uninvolved lung tissue not adjacent to the tumor. The CDR3 coding sequence is TGCGCCAGCAGACAACTAGCGGGAGATGGAAATGAGCAGTTCTTC. Translation gives CASRQLAGDGNEQFF.